These T cell receptor beta chains were read from a single sample in a study of lymphopenia after photon versus proton radiotherapy. TCRdb's table, derived via immunoSEQ multiplex PCR, lists solely in-frame clones and lacks some. Of 30,000 to 35,000 clones in the sample, roughly nine tenths are singletons; the top ten hold less than 8.5%. The sequencing here drew on peripheral blood, taken from a patient treated with proton-based radiotherapy. All receptors derive from a woman between 70 and 85 years old with pancreatic cancer. Some clones in this sample may be carry-over from other donors' samples. Each CDR3 is given with its conserved first and last residue. D genes are given only for firm matches. For some rows the clone size is stated as once, few or many, or as a class when expanded; others skip it.

J | V | D | size | CDR3 | DNA
TRBJ2-7 | TRBV11-1 | - | - | CASSLVQGLEQYF | TGTGCCAGCAGCTTAGTTCAGGGTCTCGAGCAGTACTTC
TRBJ1-6 | TRBV27 | - | - | CASSLIRTHSPLHF | TGTGCCAGCAGTTTGATCAGGACTCATTCACCCCTCCACTTT
TRBJ2-1 | TRBV29-1 | TRBD1 | - | CSVEGPSLTGGSEQFF | TGCAGCGTTGAAGGACCCTCCCTGACAGGGGGCAGTGAGCAGTTCTTC
TRBJ1-5 | TRBV5-6 | TRBD1 | - | CASSLRGTVSNQPQHF | TGTGCCAGCAGCTTGCGGGGGACAGTTAGCAATCAGCCCCAGCATTTT
TRBJ1-4 | TRBV7-9 | - | - | CASSWGLNEKLFF | TGTGCCAGCAGCTGGGGGCTTAATGAAAAACTGTTTTTT
TRBJ1-1 | TRBV7-9 | - | - | CASSLNMNTVAFF | TGTGCCAGCAGCTTAAACATGAACACTGTAGCTTTCTTT
TRBJ1-3 | TRBV6-1 | - | once | CASSESAGYSGNTIYF | TGTGCCAGCAGTGAAAGTGCCGGATACTCTGGAAACACCATATATTTT
TRBJ2-3 | TRBV27 | TRBD2 | - | CASSLTAGGYLTDTQYF | TGTGCCAGCAGTTTAACGGCGGGAGGGTACTTAACAGATACGCAGTATTTT
TRBJ1-1 | TRBV18 | - | few | CASSPFQSNTEAFF | TGTGCCAGCTCACCATTTCAGTCGAACACTGAAGCTTTCTTT
TRBJ2-1 | TRBV5-1 | TRBD2 | - | CASSGTSGSFYNEQFF | TGCGCCAGCAGCGGTACTAGCGGGAGTTTCTACAATGAGCAGTTCTTC
TRBJ2-7 | TRBV5-5 | TRBD1 | - | CASSISGTGSYEQYF | TGTGCCAGCAGCATCTCCGGGACAGGGAGCTACGAGCAGTACTTC
TRBJ1-1 | TRBV27 | - | - | CASSPDSPVNTEAFF | TGTGCCAGCAGTCCGGACAGTCCTGTTAACACTGAAGCTTTCTTT
TRBJ1-1 | TRBV6-1 | - | once | CASSEWQGGTEAFF | TGTGCCAGCAGTGAATGGCAGGGTGGCACTGAAGCTTTCTTT
TRBJ2-1 | TRBV6-5 | TRBD2 | - | CASSPGLAGTWEQFF | TGTGCCAGCAGCCCGGGACTAGCGGGGACTTGGGAGCAGTTCTTC
TRBJ2-1 | TRBV4-2 | - | once | CASSPRRLYNEQFF | TGTGCCAGCAGCCCGCGGCGGCTTTACAATGAGCAGTTCTTC
TRBJ2-3 | TRBV9 | TRBD2 | - | CASSVGGSGGTDTQYF | TGTGCCAGCAGCGTAGGCGGTAGCGGGGGCACAGATACGCAGTATTTT
TRBJ2-2 | TRBV19 | - | - | CASSGANTGELFF | TGTGCCAGTAGTGGCGCGAACACCGGGGAGCTGTTTTTT
TRBJ2-7 | TRBV5-1 | TRBD2 | - | CASSAGWGGSSYEQYF | TGCGCCAGCAGCGCAGGATGGGGCGGGAGCTCCTACGAGCAGTACTTC
TRBJ2-1 | TRBV7-8 | TRBD2 | - | CASSPGLAGDFKSSIQYNEQFF | TGTGCCAGCAGCCCTGGACTAGCGGGAGATTTTAAAAGCTCAATACAGTACAATGAGCAGTTCTTC
TRBJ2-6 | TRBV4-1 | - | - | CASSQIRPSGANVLTF | TGCGCCAGCAGCCAAATCCGCCCCTCTGGGGCCAACGTCCTGACTTTC